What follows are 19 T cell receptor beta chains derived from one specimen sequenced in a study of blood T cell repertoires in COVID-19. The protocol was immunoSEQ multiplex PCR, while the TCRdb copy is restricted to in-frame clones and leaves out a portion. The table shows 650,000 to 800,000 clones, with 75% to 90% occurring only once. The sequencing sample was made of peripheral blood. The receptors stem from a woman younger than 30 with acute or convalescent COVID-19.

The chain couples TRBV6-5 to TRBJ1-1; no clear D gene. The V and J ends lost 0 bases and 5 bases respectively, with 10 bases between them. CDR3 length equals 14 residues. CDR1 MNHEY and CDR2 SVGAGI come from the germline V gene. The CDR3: CASSYSTSRTEAFF. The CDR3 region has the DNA TGTGCCAGCAGTTACTCGACTTCGAGGACTGAAGCTTTCTTT.

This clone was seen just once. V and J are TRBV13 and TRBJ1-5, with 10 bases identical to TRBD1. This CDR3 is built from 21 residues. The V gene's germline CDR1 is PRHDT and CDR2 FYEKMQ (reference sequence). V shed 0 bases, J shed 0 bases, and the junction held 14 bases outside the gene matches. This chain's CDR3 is CASSLGRGTGDGVISNQPQHF. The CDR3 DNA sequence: TGTGCCAGCAGCTTAGGTAGGGGGACAGGGGACGGAGTAATTAGCAATCAGCCCCAGCATTTT.

CDR3 DNA: TGTGCCAGCAGTGAGGGAGTGGAGTCCGGGGAGCTGTTTTTT. Translation gives CASSEGVESGELFF. The rearrangement uses TRBV25-1 and TRBJ2-2, with D maybe TRBD2 (5 bases). There are 14 residues in the CDR3. CDR1 is MGHDK, CDR2 SYGVNS, per germline. The ends were cut back, 3 bases at V and 6 bases at J, with 11 bases in the middle.

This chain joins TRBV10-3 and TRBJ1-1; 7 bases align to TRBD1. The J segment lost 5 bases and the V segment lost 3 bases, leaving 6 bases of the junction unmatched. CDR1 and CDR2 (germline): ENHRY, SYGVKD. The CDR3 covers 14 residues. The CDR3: CAISERGLVTEAFF. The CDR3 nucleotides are TGTGCCATCAGTGAAAGGGGGCTGGTAACTGAAGCTTTCTTT.

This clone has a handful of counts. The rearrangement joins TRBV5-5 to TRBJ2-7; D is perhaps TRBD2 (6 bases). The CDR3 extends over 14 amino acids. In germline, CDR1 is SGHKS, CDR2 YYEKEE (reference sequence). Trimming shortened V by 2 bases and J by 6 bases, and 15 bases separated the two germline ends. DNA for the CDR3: TGTGCCAGCAGCTTTGGGACTCGACGGAGCGAGCAGTACTTC. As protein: CASSFGTRRSEQYF.

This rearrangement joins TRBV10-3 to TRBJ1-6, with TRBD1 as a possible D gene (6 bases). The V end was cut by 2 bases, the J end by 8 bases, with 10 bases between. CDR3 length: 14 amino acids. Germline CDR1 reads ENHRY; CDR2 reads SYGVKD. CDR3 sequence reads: CAISEVNRDSPLHF. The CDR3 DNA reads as TGTGCCATCAGTGAGGTAAACAGGGATTCACCCCTCCACTTT.

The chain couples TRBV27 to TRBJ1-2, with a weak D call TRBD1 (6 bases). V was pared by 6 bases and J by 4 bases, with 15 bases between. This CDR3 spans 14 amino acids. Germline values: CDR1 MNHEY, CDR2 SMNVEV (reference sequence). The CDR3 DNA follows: TGTGCCAGCAGCCCCGACAGGTACATCTATGGCTACACCTTC. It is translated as CASSPDRYIYGYTF.

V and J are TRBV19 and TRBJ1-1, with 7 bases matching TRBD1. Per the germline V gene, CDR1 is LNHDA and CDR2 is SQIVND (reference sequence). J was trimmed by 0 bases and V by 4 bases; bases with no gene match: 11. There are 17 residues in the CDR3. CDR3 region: CASSTAYRDSLNTEAFF. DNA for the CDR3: TGTGCCAGTAGTACAGCGTACCGGGACAGCTTGAACACTGAAGCTTTCTTT.

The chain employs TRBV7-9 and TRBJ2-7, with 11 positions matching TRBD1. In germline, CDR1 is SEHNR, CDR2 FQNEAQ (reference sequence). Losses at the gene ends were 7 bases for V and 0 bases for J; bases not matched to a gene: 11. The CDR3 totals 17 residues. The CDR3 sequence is CASTTGTGGALSYEQYF. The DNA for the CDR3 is TGTGCCAGCACCACCGGGACAGGGGGGGCCCTCTCCTACGAGCAGTACTTC.

The CDR3 region is CASSLDGTSGMSGELFF. The CDR3 region has the DNA TGTGCCAGCAGCCTTGACGGGACTAGCGGTATGAGCGGGGAGCTGTTTTTT. The chain employs TRBV9 and TRBJ2-2; 11 bases align to TRBD2. The CDR3 has 17 amino acids. Trimming cost V 4 bases and J 7 bases; bases outside gene matches: 12. Germline assignment: CDR1 SGDLS and CDR2 YYNGEE. Looking up the rest from reference TRBV9 and TRBJ2-2 gives the full variable domain: DSGVTQTPKHLITATGQRVTLRCSPRSGDLSVYWYQQSLDQGLQFLIQYYNGEERAKGNILERFSAQQFPDLHSELNLSSLELGDSALYFCASSLDGTSGMSGELFFGEGSRLTVL.

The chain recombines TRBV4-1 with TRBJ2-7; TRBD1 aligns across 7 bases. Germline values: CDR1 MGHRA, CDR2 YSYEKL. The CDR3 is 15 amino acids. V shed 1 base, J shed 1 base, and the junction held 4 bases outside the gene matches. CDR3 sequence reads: CASSQGQGFSYEQYF. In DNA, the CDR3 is TGCGCCAGCAGCCAAGGACAGGGTTTTTCCTACGAGCAGTACTTC.

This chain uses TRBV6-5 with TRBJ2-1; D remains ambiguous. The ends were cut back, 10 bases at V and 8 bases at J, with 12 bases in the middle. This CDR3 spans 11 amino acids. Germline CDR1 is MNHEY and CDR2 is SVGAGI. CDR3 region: CATDRVYEQFF. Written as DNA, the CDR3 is TGTGCCACTGATCGAGTCTATGAGCAGTTCTTC.

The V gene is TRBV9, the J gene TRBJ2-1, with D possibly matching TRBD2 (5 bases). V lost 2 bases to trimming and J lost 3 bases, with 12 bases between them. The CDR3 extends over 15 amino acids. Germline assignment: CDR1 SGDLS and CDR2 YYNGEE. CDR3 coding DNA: TGTGCCAGCAGCGTTACTAGTGAGGACTACAATGAGCAGTTCTTC. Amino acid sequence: CASSVTSEDYNEQFF.

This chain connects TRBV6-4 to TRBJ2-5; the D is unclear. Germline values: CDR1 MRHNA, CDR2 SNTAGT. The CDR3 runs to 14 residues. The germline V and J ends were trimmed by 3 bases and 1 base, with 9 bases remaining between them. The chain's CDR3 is CASSETNCQETQYF. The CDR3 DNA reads TGTGCCAGCAGTGAAACTAACTGCCAAGAGACCCAGTACTTC.

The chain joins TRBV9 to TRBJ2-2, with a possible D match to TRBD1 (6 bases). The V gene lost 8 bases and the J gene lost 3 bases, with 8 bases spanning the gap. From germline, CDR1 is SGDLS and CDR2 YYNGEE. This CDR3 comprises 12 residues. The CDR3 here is CASGQHTGELFF. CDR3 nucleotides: TGTGCCAGTGGACAGCACACCGGGGAGCTGTTTTTT.

The CDR3 DNA sequence: TGTGCCATCAGTGAGGAATCCCGGCGGTATGGCTACACCTTC. It codes for CAISEESRRYGYTF. The gene calls are TRBV10-3 and TRBJ1-2; D is uncertain. The CDR3 spans 14 residues. Germline V gene lookup returns CDR1 ENHRY and CDR2 SYGVKD. Trimming removed 2 bases from V and 5 bases from J, with 12 bases in between.

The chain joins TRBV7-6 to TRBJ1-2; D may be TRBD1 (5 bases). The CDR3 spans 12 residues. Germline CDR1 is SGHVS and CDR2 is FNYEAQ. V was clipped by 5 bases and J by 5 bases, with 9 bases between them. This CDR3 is CASSPDKYGYTF. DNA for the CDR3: TGTGCCAGCAGCCCGGACAAATATGGCTACACCTTC.

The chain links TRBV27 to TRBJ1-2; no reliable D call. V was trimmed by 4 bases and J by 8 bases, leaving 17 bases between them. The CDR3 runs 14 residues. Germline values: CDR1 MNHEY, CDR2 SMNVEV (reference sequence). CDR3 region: CASSSLGRAQGYTF. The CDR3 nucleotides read TGTGCCAGCAGTTCCCTCGGGAGGGCGCAAGGCTACACCTTC.

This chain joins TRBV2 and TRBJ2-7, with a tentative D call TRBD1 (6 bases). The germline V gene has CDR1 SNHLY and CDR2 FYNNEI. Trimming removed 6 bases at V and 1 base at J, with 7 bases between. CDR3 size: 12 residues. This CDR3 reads CASRDRSYEQYF. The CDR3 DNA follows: TGTGCCAGCAGGGACAGATCCTACGAGCAGTACTTC.